The 29 T cell receptor beta chains below all came from one sample that was sequenced in a study of T cells in localized non-small cell lung cancer. Generated by immunoSEQ multiplex PCR, the TCRdb table keeps only in-frame clones and is missing some. The sample has 48,000 or so clones, approximately 75% seen once. Sequenced material: peripheral blood, taken before any cancer treatment. These receptors all stem from a man aged 35 to 70 with stage I squamous cell lung carcinoma.

The chain uses TRBV5-4 and TRBJ2-5, with 9 bases that match TRBD2. The length of the CDR3 is 15 residues. CDR1 is SGHNT and CDR2 is YYREEE in the germline V gene (reference sequence). With V trimmed by 3 bases and J by 5 bases, 8 bases remained unmatched. CDR3 in amino acids: CASSSEGGGAETQYF. CDR3 nucleotides: TGTGCCAGCAGCTCCGAGGGCGGGGGGGCCGAGACCCAGTACTTC.

This clone has just one count. The chain couples TRBV7-2 to TRBJ2-3, with a possible D match to TRBD1 (5 bases). V was shortened by 6 bases and J by 4 bases, with 14 bases between the two germline ends. Germline CDR1 SGHTA, CDR2 FQGNSA. The CDR3 runs to 14 residues. The CDR3 protein is CASSPGLSADTQYF. CDR3 coding DNA: TGTGCCAGCAGTCCAGGGCTTTCGGCAGATACGCAGTATTTT. The full variable domain, rest sourced from reference TRBV7-2 and TRBJ2-3, is GAGVSQSPSNKVTEKGKDVELRCDPISGHTALYWYRQSLGQGLEFLIYFQGNSAPDKSGLPSDRFSAERTGGSVSTLTIQRTQQEDSAVYLCASSPGLSADTQYFGPGTRLTVL.

This chain connects TRBV2 to TRBJ1-2; tentative D call: TRBD1 (6 bases). V dropped 7 bases and J dropped 1 base, with 13 bases sitting between them. Germline-derived CDR1 and CDR2 are SNHLY and FYNNEI. The CDR3 is 14 residues long. In DNA form, the CDR3 reads TGTGCCAGCAAAACAGGGCTGGGTAACTATGGCTACACCTTC. Its protein is CASKTGLGNYGYTF.

This clone was counted once. The chain has TRBV28 and TRBJ2-5; 7 bases line up with TRBD2. Germline V gives CDR1 MDHEN, CDR2 SYDVKM. The trim removed 6 bases at V and 2 bases at J, leaving 3 bases unmatched. The length of the CDR3 is 13 residues. The CDR3 region is CASRAGSQETQYF. For the CDR3, the DNA is TGTGCCAGCAGAGCGGGGTCACAAGAGACCCAGTACTTC.

The V and J genes are TRBV18 and TRBJ2-7, with 11 bases identical to TRBD2. The V and J ends lost 2 bases and 6 bases, in that order; junction bases with no gene match: 9. Germline V gives CDR1 KGHSH, CDR2 LQKENI. The CDR3 consists of 16 residues. DNA for the CDR3: TGTGCCAGCTCACCAGCTGTACTAGCGGGGGCCGGCGAGCAGTACTTC. Amino acids: CASSPAVLAGAGEQYF. The whole variable domain, filled in from reference TRBV18 and TRBJ2-7, reads NAGVMQNPRHLVRRRGQEARLRCSPMKGHSHVYWYRQLPEEGLKFMVYLQKENIIDESGMPKERFSAEFPKEGPSILRIQQVVRGDSAAYFCASSPAVLAGAGEQYFGPGTRLTVT.

The chain links TRBV7-8 to TRBJ1-4, with D hard to call. The CDR3 contains 15 residues. Germline values: CDR1 SGHVS, CDR2 FQNEAQ. V dropped 2 bases and J dropped 7 bases, with 14 bases sitting between them. The CDR3 spells CASSLTPVSTEKLFF. CDR3 DNA sequence: TGTGCCAGCAGCTTAACTCCGGTCTCGACTGAAAAACTGTTTTTT.

Here the CDR3 DNA reads TGTGCCAGCCAATCCTCAGAGACCCAGTACTTC. It codes for CASQSSETQYF. J is TRBJ2-5 and V is TRBV6-1, with D uncertain. The CDR3 is made up of 11 amino acids. The V end was cut by 8 bases, the J end by 4 bases, with 8 bases between. CDR1 and CDR2 from the germline V gene are MNHNS and SASEGT.

Turning to this clone: One end of the junction is discordant with germline, which a read error may explain. Other DNA sequences in this sample translate to the same CDR3. The chain employs TRBV6-1 and TRBJ2-7, with D perhaps TRBD1 or TRBD2 (6 bases each). This CDR3 is 14 amino acids long. Germline V CDR1 and CDR2: MNHNS, SASEGT. Written as DNA, the CDR3 is TGCGCCAGCAGTGAAATAGGGGGGTTCTACGAGCAGTACTTC. Translation: CASSEIGGFYEQYF.

The chain employs TRBV14 and TRBJ1-4; D is unresolved. The length of the CDR3 is 14 residues. Between the trimmed V and J ends, which lost 3 bases and 7 bases, there was a span of 12 bases. The V gene's germline CDR1 is SGHDN and CDR2 FVKESK. The CDR3 bases are TGTGCCAGCAGCCAGTCACGGCCCCCTGAAAAACTGTTTTTT. Translating gives CASSQSRPPEKLFF.

This rearrangement joins TRBV29-1 to TRBJ2-2; 7 bases are shared with TRBD1. The V and J ends lost 4 bases and 10 bases, in that order; junction bases with no gene match: 3. This CDR3 has 11 residues. Per the germline V gene, CDR1 is SQVTM and CDR2 is ANQGSEA. As DNA, the CDR3 is TGCAGCGTTGGAGGGGGCGCGGAGCTGTTTTTT. Protein: CSVGGGAELFF.

V and J are TRBV5-4 and TRBJ2-7, with D tentatively TRBD2 (5 bases). V dropped 3 bases and J dropped 6 bases, with 7 bases sitting between them. This CDR3 has 11 residues. Germline V gives CDR1 SGHNT, CDR2 YYREEE (reference sequence). CDR3 sequence (DNA): TGTGCCAGCAGCTGGGAGTCCGAGCAGTACTTC. Encoded protein: CASSWESEQYF. The complete variable domain, with remaining parts taken from reference TRBV5-4 and TRBJ2-7, reads ETGVTQSPTHLIKTRGQQVTLRCSSQSGHNTVSWYQQALGQGPQFIFQYYREEENGRGNFPPRFSGLQFPNYSSELNVNALELDDSALYLCASSWESEQYFGPGTRLTVT.

CDR3: CASSATGQGNYEQYF. In nucleotides, the CDR3 is TGTGCCAGCAGTGCCACGGGACAGGGTAACTACGAGCAGTACTTC. This chain joins TRBV28 and TRBJ2-7; 9 bases match TRBD1. From germline, CDR1 is MDHEN and CDR2 SYDVKM. Trimming at V came to 5 bases and at J to 3 bases, leaving 8 bases not matched to a gene. This CDR3 has 15 amino acids.

In this sample, this clone turned up a few times. The gene calls are TRBV19 and TRBJ2-1; 11 nucleotides align to TRBD2. Germline CDR1 is LNHDA and CDR2 is SQIVND (reference sequence). The CDR3 runs to 15 residues. V was clipped by 3 bases and J by 10 bases; unmatched bases: 8. The CDR3 coding sequence is TGTGCCAGTAGTATTCTTAGCGGGGGGGCTAGGGAGCAGTTCTTC. This encodes CASSILSGGAREQFF.

This clone appeared a single time. CDR3 sequence (DNA): TGTGCCAGCAGCCTCGGCAGCCAAGAGACCCAGTACTTC. Protein: CASSLGSQETQYF. The chain joins TRBV7-2 to TRBJ2-5; D remains unclear. The CDR3 runs 13 residues. Germline V gives CDR1 SGHTA, CDR2 FQGNSA. V dropped 5 bases and J dropped 1 base, with 8 bases sitting between them.

In this sample, this clone turned up once. The chain's CDR3 is CASSEGTGIYNEQFF. The CDR3 nucleotides read TGTGCCAGCAGTGAGGGGACAGGAATCTACAATGAGCAGTTCTTC. The chain links TRBV6-4 to TRBJ2-1, with 8 positions matching TRBD1. Germline V gene lookup returns CDR1 MRHNA and CDR2 SNTAGT. V was clipped by 3 bases and J by 3 bases; unmatched bases: 4. There are 15 residues in the CDR3.

This clone was picked up a small number of times. The chain carries TRBV14 and TRBJ2-3; maybe TRBD1 (6 bases). The CDR3 extends over 16 amino acids. Trimming shortened V by 5 bases and J by 1 base, and 16 bases separated the two germline ends. Per germline, CDR1 SGHDN and CDR2 FVKESK. CDR3 amino acids: CASSSKVGQRTDTQYF. Written as DNA, the CDR3 is TGTGCCAGCAGCTCAAAGGTTGGACAGCGCACAGATACGCAGTATTTT.

The chain is built from TRBV5-1 and TRBJ2-3; D not certain. The V gene's germline CDR1 is SGHRS and CDR2 YFSETQ. This CDR3 is built from 17 residues. V lost 0 bases and J lost 5, with 19 bases in between. The CDR3 DNA is TGCGCCAGCAGCTTGGCTTCCCTCGGCGGACCGGGAGATACGCAGTATTTT. Protein product: CASSLASLGGPGDTQYF.

This clone has a handful of counts. The chain uses TRBV27 and TRBJ1-6; 9 bases agree with TRBD1. CDR1 is MNHEY and CDR2 is SMNVEV in the germline V gene (reference sequence). CDR3 length: 14 amino acids. The V segment lost 6 bases and the J segment 7 bases; nucleotides outside the gene matches: 4. The CDR3 region has the DNA TGTGCCAGCAGGACCGGGACAGGGAATTCACCCCTCCACTTT. Translation: CASRTGTGNSPLHF.

The chain carries TRBV6-6 and TRBJ2-7; the match to TRBD1 covers 7 bases. Germline lookup yields CDR1 MNHNY and CDR2 SVGAGI (reference sequence). V lost 8 bases to trimming and J lost 2 bases; unmatched junction nucleotides: 9. The CDR3 extends over 14 amino acids. This chain's CDR3 is CASGLTGITYEQYF. Here the CDR3 DNA reads TGTGCCAGCGGCCTGACAGGGATTACCTACGAGCAGTACTTC.

This clone has just one count. The J gene is TRBJ2-3, the V gene TRBV5-1; D possibly matches TRBD1 or TRBD2 (6 bases each). The CDR3 is 15 amino acids. V was cut by 0 bases and J by 1 base, with 9 bases left in between. Germline V gives CDR1 SGHRS, CDR2 YFSETQ. CDR3 in amino acids: CASSLDGGGTDTQYF. For the CDR3, the DNA is TGCGCCAGCAGCTTGGACGGGGGCGGCACAGATACGCAGTATTTT.

The gene calls are TRBV7-9 and TRBJ1-1; the D gene is possibly TRBD1 (5 bases). CDR1 and CDR2 from the germline V gene are SEHNR and FQNEAQ (reference sequence). The CDR3 sequence is 16 residues long. V dropped 6 bases and J dropped 1 base, with 18 bases sitting between them. CDR3 protein: CASSSYWGDSNTEAFF. In nucleotides, the CDR3 is TGTGCCAGCAGTTCATACTGGGGCGATTCGAACACTGAAGCTTTCTTT.

The rearrangement uses TRBV7-2 and TRBJ1-2, with a possible D match to TRBD1 (5 bases). From germline, CDR1 is SGHTA and CDR2 FQGNSA. Deletions cut 2 bases from V and 8 bases from J, with 9 bases between. The CDR3 runs to 12 residues. DNA of the CDR3: TGTGCCAGCAGCTTATCAGGGTACGGCTACACCTTC. It encodes CASSLSGYGYTF. Using reference TRBV7-2 and TRBJ1-2 for the parts outside the CDR3, the full variable domain is GAGVSQSPSNKVTEKGKDVELRCDPISGHTALYWYRQSLGQGLEFLIYFQGNSAPDKSGLPSDRFSAERTGGSVSTLTIQRTQQEDSAVYLCASSLSGYGYTFGSGTRLTVV.

This clone was picked up one time. The chain is built from TRBV30 and TRBJ1-6, with D possibly matching TRBD1 (5 bases). Germline V gene sequence: CDR1 GTSNPN, CDR2 SVGIG (reference sequence). V was trimmed by 2 bases and J by 10 bases, leaving 12 bases between them. This CDR3 comprises 13 residues. The CDR3 loop is CAWSKGLGSPLHF. Here the CDR3 DNA reads TGTGCCTGGAGTAAGGGGCTGGGGTCACCCCTCCACTTT.

The chain is built from TRBV7-2 and TRBJ2-7, with D unclear. This CDR3 has 13 amino acids. V was clipped by 4 bases and J by 3 bases, with 10 bases between them. CDR1 is SGHTA and CDR2 is FQGNSA in the germline V gene. The CDR3 region has the DNA TGTGCCAGCAGCTCAATTCAAGACTACGAGCAGTACTTC. It yields the protein CASSSIQDYEQYF.

The chain recombines TRBV23-1 with TRBJ1-4; 12 nucleotides align to TRBD1. TRBV23-1 is filed as an ORF, its function uncertain. The length of the CDR3 is 23 residues. The ends lost 6 bases at V and 7 bases at J; junction bases unmatched: 30. Written as DNA, the CDR3 is TGCGCCAGCAGCCCAAAGGAGCGGCGGGACAGGGGGCCCTCTTTCTCATTTTTTGAAAAACTGTTTTTT. Amino acids: CASSPKERRDRGPSFSFFEKLFF.

The chain couples TRBV21-1 to TRBJ2-2; TRBD1 is the table's D call and was not checked against the DNA. TRBV21-1 is flagged as a pseudogene. The CDR3 spans 15 residues. The CDR3 loop reads CASSPLNRDTGELFF. The CDR3 DNA follows: TGTGCCAGCAGCCCCCTCAACAGAGACACCGGGGAGCTGTTTTTT.

With regard to this clone: At one end, the junction sequence differs from germline, possibly due to a read error. For the CDR3, the DNA is TGTGCCAGCAGCTTAGAATCCCTACCTGGGGTGTTC. Its translation: CASSLESLPGVF. The chain links TRBV7-9 to TRBJ2-7; D is uncertain. The CDR3 sequence is 12 residues long. Germline CDR1 SEHNR, CDR2 FQNEAQ (reference sequence).

V and J are TRBV7-8 and TRBJ2-5, with D tentatively TRBD2 (6 bases). Germline loops: CDR1 SGHVS, CDR2 FQNEAQ. This CDR3 has 14 amino acids. V was pared by 6 bases and J by 1 base, with 12 bases between. The CDR3 is CASSKRAIQETQYF. DNA of the CDR3: TGTGCCAGCAGTAAGCGGGCGATCCAAGAGACCCAGTACTTC. The variable domain in full, with the rest retrieved from reference TRBV7-8 and TRBJ2-5, is GAGVSQSPRYKVAKRGQDVALRCDPISGHVSLFWYQQALGQGPEFLTYFQNEAQLDKSGLPSDRFFAERPEGSVSTLKIQRTQQEDSAVYLCASSKRAIQETQYFGPGTRLLVL.

The chain has TRBV7-8 and TRBJ1-3; no firm D call. Germline V gene sequence: CDR1 SGHVS, CDR2 FQNEAQ. This CDR3 has 14 residues. V was clipped by 2 bases and J by 0 bases, with 5 bases between them. CDR3 DNA: TGTGCCAGCAGCTTAAGCCGCTCTGGAAACACCATATATTTT. It encodes CASSLSRSGNTIYF.